This entry features one T cell receptor beta chain sequence. Its antigen is still unknown. CDR3 size: 15 residues. Trimming cost V 1 base and J 6 bases; bases outside gene matches: 6. The germline V gene encodes CDR1 MGHRA and CDR2 YSYEKL. An overlapping HIV-1 Gag peptide pool stimulated these cells at roughly 0.97 ug/peptide/mL. Sorted nonresponding memory CD4+ T cells were CD40L-negative, CD69-negative, CD45RO-high. Suppressive ART was started during chronic HIV-1 infection in these adults. Donors had CD4+ T cell counts above 400 cells/uL and were CMV-seropositive. This entry is derived from a study of persistence of HIV-infected CD4 T cells. Across the whole study: Median time on suppressive ART was 7 to 9 years. Up to roughly 180 mL blood was drawn at multiple time points; a couple of donors had single-time leukapheresis.

This was the immunoSEQ version 4 assay in survey mode. This table comes from immunoSEQ multiplex PCR, and its TCRdb copy is limited to in-frame clones, with some not included. The sample has just over 40,000 clones, 75% to 80% seen once; the top ten hold approximately 15%. The source of this sequence is an adult man with HIV who was CMV-seropositive. Material: CD4+ T cells sorted from PBMCs after roughly 17-hour stimulation, obtained from a patient who received antiretroviral therapy. V and J are TRBV4-1 and TRBJ2-3, with 8 bases aligning to TRBD2. DNA for the CDR3: TGCGCCAGCAGCCAAGGAGGCGGGGGGCGGGATACGCAGTATTTT. It yields the protein CASSQGGGGRDTQYF.